The 32 T cell receptor beta chains presented below share a single source sample, sequenced in a study of blood T cells in healthy people across ages. Together with a sample-barcoded 5' primer, a J-beta primer mix was included in a second PCR lasting roughly 6 to 12 cycles. TCRdb re-called the 5' RACE reads with MiXCR, one entry per CDR3 protein. The table records hundreds of thousands of distinct CDR3 sequences, around two fifths of them present only once. The specimen was blood. The receptors were sampled from a man older than 75 in good health.

The count of this clonotype is one. The chain has TRBV19 and TRBJ1-1; perhaps TRBD1 as D (5 bases). The germline V gene encodes CDR1 LNHDA and CDR2 SQIVND (reference sequence). The CDR3 runs to 13 residues. Trimming left V 7 bases short and J 5 bases short, with 14 bases between. The CDR3 here is CASTGTPRTEAFF. The CDR3 DNA reads TGTGCCAGTACCGGGACCCCAAGGACTGAAGCTTTCTTT.

The chain links TRBV7-2 to TRBJ2-5, with 9 bases aligning to TRBD2. The V gene's germline CDR1 is SGHTA and CDR2 FQGNSA. The CDR3 loop spans 14 amino acids. After removal of 4 bases from V and 6 bases from J, the junction contained 6 bases not matched to a gene. This CDR3 reads CASSSNSGGKTQYF. The CDR3 DNA reads as TGTGCCAGCAGCTCAAATAGCGGGGGTAAGACCCAGTACTTC.

This clonotype has a handful of counts. The gene calls are TRBV28 and TRBJ1-2; D is perhaps TRBD1 (6 bases). Trimming took 5 bases from V and 4 from J, leaving 17 bases between them. Germline-derived CDR1 and CDR2 are MDHEN and SYDVKM. The CDR3 length is 15 residues. For the CDR3, the DNA is TGTGCCAGCAGTGAGATAATCGGACAGCCCTATGGCTACACCTTC. This sequence encodes CASSEIIGQPYGYTF.

This clonotype has only a few counts. V gene TRBV7-2 combines with J gene TRBJ2-3; D is unresolved. Germline CDR1 and CDR2: SGHTA and FQGNSA. This CDR3 spans 14 amino acids. V was pared by 5 bases and J by 1 base, with 10 bases between. CDR3 sequence: CASSRDGGTDTQYF. CDR3 DNA: TGTGCCAGCAGCAGAGATGGGGGCACAGATACGCAGTATTTT. The whole variable domain, filled in from reference TRBV7-2 and TRBJ2-3, reads GAGVSQSPSNKVTEKGKDVELRCDPISGHTALYWYRQSLGQGLEFLIYFQGNSAPDKSGLPSDRFSAERTGGSVSTLTIQRTQQEDSAVYLCASSRDGGTDTQYFGPGTRLTVL.

Worth noting for this clonotype: An end of the junction does not agree with germline; a read error may underlie this. The chain employs TRBV10-3 and TRBJ2-3, with a possible D match to TRBD1 (7 bases). The CDR3 totals 17 residues. The germline V gene has CDR1 ENHRY and CDR2 SYGVKD. The CDR3 reads CVISGAGGSGRTDTQYF. For the CDR3, the DNA is TGTGTCATCAGTGGAGCAGGGGGGTCAGGTCGCACAGATACGCAGTATTTT.

J is TRBJ2-4 and V is TRBV28; 7 bases match TRBD2. The J call may be in error: the DNA end matches TRBJ2-7 better. Germline V lookup: CDR1 MDHEN, CDR2 SYDVKM. The CDR3 extends over 16 amino acids. CDR3 loop: CASSTISAGFSHEQYF. The CDR3 DNA reads as TGTGCCAGCAGTACTATCTCAGCGGGATTTAGCCACGAGCAGTACTTC.

This clonotype appeared a single time. The rearrangement uses TRBV5-1 and TRBJ1-2; D might be TRBD1 (5 bases). The CDR3 has 13 amino acids. V lost 2 bases and J lost 4, with 9 bases in between. Looked up from germline, CDR1 is SGHRS and CDR2 is YFSETQ. CDR3 bases: TGCGCCAGCAGCTTTGACAGCATCTATGGCTACACCTTC. This encodes CASSFDSIYGYTF.

The chain is built from TRBV7-8 and TRBJ2-7, with D perhaps TRBD1 (6 bases). The V end lost 3 bases, the J end lost 1 base, and 16 bases lay between the germline ends. Germline V gene data show CDR1 as SGHVS and CDR2 as FQNEAQ. The CDR3 sequence is 16 residues long. Here the CDR3 reads CASSFWTADSSYEQYF. The CDR3 DNA sequence: TGTGCCAGCAGCTTTTGGACAGCCGACAGTTCCTACGAGCAGTACTTC.

V usage is TRBV10-3 and J usage is TRBJ1-1; maybe TRBD1 (6 bases). The germline V gene encodes CDR1 ENHRY and CDR2 SYGVKD. This CDR3 contains 17 residues. V dropped 4 bases and J dropped 6 bases, with 24 bases sitting between them. The CDR3 DNA follows: TGTGCCATCAGTGGAGGGGGGATAGGCGACCTTAACCCTGAAGCTTTCTTT. Encoded protein: CAISGGGIGDLNPEAFF.

This clonotype has ten or more counts. This chain uses TRBV29-1 with TRBJ2-7; tentatively, D is TRBD2 (6 bases). This CDR3 has 13 residues. The germline gives CDR1 SQVTM, CDR2 ANQGSEA. The V and J ends lost 1 base and 2 bases respectively, with 9 bases between them. In nucleotides, the CDR3 is TGCAGCGTTGAAGGGGCGGGAACCTACGAGCAGTACTTC. Its translation is CSVEGAGTYEQYF.

The gene calls are TRBV7-2 and TRBJ1-4; D perhaps matches TRBD1 (5 bases). Germline V gives CDR1 SGHTA, CDR2 FQGNSA. Trimming shortened V by 1 base and J by 0 bases, and 12 bases separated the two germline ends. The CDR3 has 17 residues. CDR3 nucleotide sequence: TGTGCCAGCAGCTTAGAGCCGACAGCTTCAACTAATGAAAAACTGTTTTTT. This gives the protein CASSLEPTASTNEKLFF. Based on the CDR3 plus reference TRBV7-2 and TRBJ1-4, the full variable domain is GAGVSQSPSNKVTEKGKDVELRCDPISGHTALYWYRQSLGQGLEFLIYFQGNSAPDKSGLPSDRFSAERTGGSVSTLTIQRTQQEDSAVYLCASSLEPTASTNEKLFFGSGTQLSVL.

There are many counts of this clonotype. The V and J genes are TRBV29-1 and TRBJ2-3; perhaps TRBD2 as D (5 bases). This CDR3 has 21 residues. V shed 4 bases and J shed 0 bases, with 32 bases lying between them. Germline V CDR1 and CDR2: SQVTM, ANQGSEA. As DNA, the CDR3 is TGCAGCGTTGCTTCTGTCTTCGACCCTAGAAAGCGGTTTGGGAGCACAGATACGCAGTATTTT. Its protein is CSVASVFDPRKRFGSTDTQYF.

The rearrangement joins TRBV5-6 to TRBJ2-7; 7 bases fit TRBD2. Germline values: CDR1 SGHDT, CDR2 YYEEEE. V gave up 0 bases and J gave up 3 bases; unmatched junction bases: 3. This CDR3 comprises 14 residues. DNA for the CDR3: TGTGCCAGCAGCTTGGAGCGGGACGACTACGAGCAGTACTTC. This translates into CASSLERDDYEQYF.

This CDR3 is CASSETRRDTQYF. CDR3 nucleotide sequence: TGTGCCAGCAGTGAGACCAGGAGGGATACGCAGTATTTT. This chain joins TRBV6-2 or TRBV6-3 and TRBJ2-3; perhaps TRBD2 as D (5 bases). Trimming left V 5 bases short and J 6 bases short, with 12 bases between. The CDR3 length is 13 residues. CDR1 and CDR2 from the germline V gene are MNHEY and SVGEGT.

This clonotype was detected ten times or more. J is TRBJ2-7 and V is TRBV3-1, with D uncertain. V lost 3 bases and J 2 bases, leaving 11 bases between the germline ends. CDR3 length equals 14 residues. The germline CDR1 and CDR2 sequences are LGHDT and YNNKEL (reference sequence). CDR3 nucleotide sequence: TGTGCCAGCAGCCAGACGACACCTCCCTACGAGCAGTACTTC. This encodes CASSQTTPPYEQYF.

The rearrangement joins TRBV29-1 to TRBJ2-7; no clear D gene. Trimming stripped 5 bases from V and 7 bases from J, with 9 bases between. The CDR3 consists of 10 residues. Germline assignment: CDR1 SQVTM and CDR2 ANQGSEA. The CDR3 loop reads CSVYPNEQYF. CDR3 sequence (DNA): TGCAGCGTTTACCCAAATGAGCAGTACTTC.

There are a few counts of this clonotype. This sequence joins TRBV20-1 and TRBJ2-5; tentatively, D is TRBD2 (5 bases). Germline values: CDR1 DFQATT, CDR2 SNEGSKA (reference sequence). CDR3 length equals 15 residues. Trimming pared 4 bases from V and 5 bases from J, leaving 20 bases between. The CDR3 DNA is TGCAGTGCTAATACCGATCTAGCTAGAGGGGAGACCCAGTACTTC. This encodes CSANTDLARGETQYF.

This clonotype showed up just a few times. The chain has TRBV25-1 and TRBJ1-1, with a tentative D call TRBD1 (5 bases). The length of the CDR3 is 15 residues. V lost 6 bases, J lost 2 bases, and 16 bases lay in between. Germline values: CDR1 MGHDK, CDR2 SYGVNS. CDR3 protein: CASRETGTVNTEAFF. DNA of the CDR3: TGTGCCAGCAGGGAGACCGGGACTGTAAACACTGAAGCTTTCTTT.

V and J are TRBV4-2 and TRBJ2-5; perhaps TRBD2 as D (6 bases). The CDR3 extends over 14 amino acids. Trimming shortened V by 2 bases and J by 7 bases, and 14 bases separated the two germline ends. The germline gives CDR1 LGHNA, CDR2 YNFKEQ. The CDR3 region has the DNA TGTGCCAGCAGCCAATCCGGGCCCGGGGGGACCCAGTACTTC. This codes for CASSQSGPGGTQYF.

The chain is built from TRBV4-3 and TRBJ1-2; no clear D gene. The germline V gene encodes CDR1 LGHNA and CDR2 YSLEER. V lost 2 bases and J 3 bases, leaving 7 bases between the germline ends. The CDR3 consists of 13 residues. CDR3 sequence (DNA): TGCGCCAGCAGCCAACAGACGGACTATGGCTACACCTTC. It yields the protein CASSQQTDYGYTF.

Notes on this clonotype: One end of the junction varies from germline; a read error may be responsible. The V call is TRBV7-2, the J call TRBJ2-5; 8 bases align to TRBD2. Germline CDR1 is SGHTA and CDR2 is FQGNSA. This CDR3 has 13 amino acids. The chain's CDR3 is CAGSLEAGAKRYF. The CDR3 coding sequence is TGTGCCGGCAGCTTAGAAGCGGGGGCGAAGAGGTACTTC.

This chain connects TRBV7-3 to TRBJ2-3, with 10 nucleotides matching TRBD2. CDR1 SGHTA and CDR2 FQGTGA come from the germline V gene. J lost 4 bases, V lost 1 base, and 5 bases had no gene match. The CDR3 runs to 16 residues. The CDR3 loop reads CASSLNSGRLPDTQYF. Written as DNA, the CDR3 is TGTGCCAGCAGCTTAAATAGCGGGAGGCTTCCAGATACGCAGTATTTT.

The sample holds a few counts of this clonotype. This chain links TRBV20-1 with TRBJ2-3, with 11 nucleotides matching TRBD2. Germline V lookup: CDR1 DFQATT, CDR2 SNEGSKA (reference sequence). The J segment lost 0 bases and the V segment lost 8 bases, leaving 19 bases of the junction unmatched. The CDR3 extends over 19 amino acids. The CDR3 region is CSTPNGLAGGLLSTDTQYF. CDR3 bases: TGCAGTACACCAAACGGGCTAGCGGGAGGCCTCCTTAGCACAGATACGCAGTATTTT.

This clonotype was seen only a few times. The V call is TRBV7-3, the J call TRBJ1-1, with D uncertain. V was clipped by 0 bases and J by 0 bases, with 8 bases between them. The CDR3 loop spans 15 amino acids. The germline V gene encodes CDR1 SGHTA and CDR2 FQGTGA. CDR3 loop: CASSLTGQMNTEAFF. CDR3 nucleotide sequence: TGTGCCAGCAGCTTAACAGGCCAGATGAACACTGAAGCTTTCTTT.

Comment on this clonotype: Germline and junction disagree at one end, which may indicate a read error. The chain couples TRBV6-6 to TRBJ1-5, with 9 bases lining up with TRBD1. The CDR3 consists of 17 residues. CDR1 is MNHNY, CDR2 SVGAGI, per germline (reference sequence). The CDR3 sequence: CANSYSTGGGGNQPQHF. DNA of the CDR3: TGTGCCAACAGTTACTCGACAGGGGGGGGAGGCAATCAGCCCCAGCATTTT.

The gene calls are TRBV4-2 and TRBJ1-1; 7 bases are a match to TRBD1. From germline, CDR1 is LGHNA and CDR2 YNFKEQ. After removal of 1 base from V and 4 bases from J, the junction contained 6 bases not matched to a gene. The CDR3 spans 15 residues. The CDR3 nucleotides read TGTGCCAGCAGCCAAGGGGGACAGTCGAGCACTGAAGCTTTCTTT. Translation gives CASSQGGQSSTEAFF.

The chain carries TRBV6-2 or TRBV6-3 and TRBJ2-1; maybe TRBD1 (5 bases). Trimming took off 7 bases at V and 5 bases at J, with 9 bases between the two ends. Germline assignment: CDR1 MNHEY and CDR2 SVGEGT. The CDR3 is 12 amino acids. The CDR3 sequence is CASKYRNNEQFF. Here the CDR3 DNA reads TGTGCCAGCAAATACAGGAACAATGAGCAGTTCTTC.

The rearrangement uses TRBV21-1 and TRBJ2-7; the DNA was not used to check the table's D call, TRBD1. The last part of the DNA fits TRBJ2-5 better; the J call may be wrong. TRBV21-1 is labeled a pseudogene. This CDR3 is built from 16 residues. The CDR3, as DNA: TGTGCCAGCAGCCGCAGGGGGGCCAGCGGGAAAGAGACCCAGTACTTC. It is translated as CASSRRGASGKETQYF.

The chain uses TRBV7-2 and TRBJ2-1; 7 nucleotides match TRBD1. CDR1 is SGHTA and CDR2 is FQGNSA in the germline V gene. The ends lost 5 bases at V and 3 bases at J; junction bases unmatched: 4. This CDR3 contains 14 residues. DNA of the CDR3: TGTGCCAGCAGCACAGGGGCTGGCTACAATGAGCAGTTCTTC. Amino acid sequence: CASSTGAGYNEQFF.

This clonotype has a count of ten or more. V gene TRBV29-1 combines with J gene TRBJ2-5; 8 bases align to TRBD2. The CDR3 is 16 residues long. CDR1 and CDR2 (germline): SQVTM, ANQGSEA. V lost 5 bases to trimming and J lost 4 bases; unmatched junction nucleotides: 15. The CDR3 nucleotides are TGCAGCGTTCATCAGGGGACTAGTCGAGGGGGAGAGACCCAGTACTTC. Amino acids: CSVHQGTSRGGETQYF.

Notes on this clonotype: This may be a read error: a much more frequent sequence differs by one nucleotide. The chain links TRBV4-2 to TRBJ2-7; the match to TRBD2 covers 9 bases. The CDR3 has 16 residues. Germline values: CDR1 LGHNA, CDR2 YNFKEQ. CDR3 nucleotide sequence: TGTGCCGGCAGCCAAGATCCCGCTAGCGGGGCCTACGAGCAGTACTTC. Residues: CAGSQDPASGAYEQYF.

This sequence joins TRBV4-1 and TRBJ1-2; D unclear. Germline values: CDR1 MGHRA, CDR2 YSYEKL. The CDR3 sequence is 14 residues long. The ends were cut back, 0 bases at V and 8 bases at J, with 13 bases in the middle. CDR3 residues: CASSQDLAIGGYTF. CDR3 nucleotide sequence: TGCGCCAGCAGCCAAGACCTCGCAATAGGGGGCTACACCTTC.